The 27 T cell receptor beta chains below were found in one sample sequenced in a study of vaccination and CD4 T cells after COVID-19. Once obtained from cultured CD4+ T cells, the DNA was sequenced using the Oncomine TCR Beta short-read assay. TCRdb itself ran the PCR reads through MiXCR, one entry per CDR3 protein. The sample contains over 15,000 distinct CDR3 sequences, around 46% of which appear only once. No cognate antigen is known for these TCRs. As for treatment: approximately 10-day PBMC culture with coronavirus spike peptide pools or control peptides (ViraFEST assay). Specimen: CD4+ T cells from blood, cultured in vitro, collected after SARS-CoV-2 vaccination. The receptor set was obtained from a human donor who had recovered from COVID-19.

The V and J genes are TRBV5-1 and TRBJ2-5, with D perhaps TRBD1 (6 bases). The CDR3 totals 15 residues. The germline V and J ends were trimmed by 2 bases and 3 bases, with 14 bases remaining between them. CDR1 is SGHRS, CDR2 YFSETQ, per germline. CDR3 sequence reads: CASSLQGGGEETQYF. The CDR3 region has the DNA TGCGCCAGCAGCTTACAGGGTGGGGGAGAAGAGACCCAGTACTTC.

The rearrangement uses TRBV7-2 and TRBJ2-2; D is perhaps TRBD2 (7 bases). The ends were cut back, 8 bases at V and 6 bases at J, with 16 bases in the middle. The CDR3 has 14 residues. In germline, CDR1 is SGHTA, CDR2 FQGNSA. DNA of the CDR3: TGTGCCAGCGGGAGGGGAGGGGGTTCCGGGGAGCTGTTTTTT. This translates into CASGRGGGSGELFF. Variable domain in full (rest from reference TRBV7-2 and TRBJ2-2): GAGVSQSPSNKVTEKGKDVELRCDPISGHTALYWYRQSLGQGLEFLIYFQGNSAPDKSGLPSDRFSAERTGGSVSTLTIQRTQQEDSAVYLCASGRGGGSGELFFGEGSRLTVL.

The rearrangement joins TRBV6-5 to TRBJ2-2; D is unclear. V lost 0 bases to trimming and J lost 7 bases, with 12 bases between them. The CDR3 covers 15 residues. The germline CDR1 and CDR2 sequences are MNHEY and SVGAGI. The CDR3 region is CASSYSGSLSGELFF. The CDR3 DNA sequence: TGTGCCAGCAGTTACTCGGGCAGCCTAAGCGGGGAGCTGTTTTTT.

The rearrangement links TRBV7-3 to TRBJ2-7; D is perhaps TRBD1 (6 bases). Germline V lookup: CDR1 SGHTA, CDR2 FQGTGA. This CDR3 region has 15 residues. Trimming took 5 bases from V and 2 from J, leaving 16 bases between them. In DNA form, the CDR3 reads TGTGCCAGCAGCCCACTCCCGACAGGACCCTACGAGCAGTACTTC. As protein: CASSPLPTGPYEQYF.

This clonotype was found a few times. V usage is TRBV7-8 and J usage is TRBJ2-3, with TRBD1 matching over 10 bases. This CDR3 spans 18 amino acids. Unmatched junction bases numbered 16, after V lost 4 bases and J lost 6 bases. The germline gives CDR1 SGHVS, CDR2 FQNEAQ. CDR3 coding DNA: TGTGCCAGCAGCTCCCTCACGGTCGGACAGGGGGACTGGGATACGCAGTATTTT. Protein product: CASSSLTVGQGDWDTQYF.

This clonotype was counted only a few times. The gene calls are TRBV5-5 and TRBJ1-2, with 9 bases matching TRBD1. The V segment lost 3 bases and the J segment 3 bases; nucleotides outside the gene matches: 3. This CDR3 comprises 14 residues. CDR1 is SGHKS and CDR2 is YYEKEE in the germline V gene (reference sequence). The DNA for the CDR3 is TGTGCCAGCAGCTGGGACAGGGTAGACTATGGCTACACCTTC. This codes for CASSWDRVDYGYTF.

Remarks on this clonotype: One end of the junction fails to match germline, which may point to a read error. The genes are TRBV5-1 and TRBJ2-3; 9 bases map to TRBD2. The CDR3 contains 17 residues. CDR1 and CDR2 (germline): SGHRS, YFSETQ. The CDR3 DNA reads as TGCGCCGGCAGCTTGGCGGGAGGGGCTAATTTCCCAGATACGCAGTATTTT. It is translated as CAGSLAGGANFPDTQYF.

The V and J genes are TRBV14 and TRBJ1-3, with 9 nucleotides matching TRBD1. This CDR3 contains 14 residues. CDR1 SGHDN and CDR2 FVKESK come from the germline V gene. V was pared by 0 bases and J by 16 bases, with 10 bases of the junction left unmatched. The CDR3 sequence: CASSQDGQGRVIYF. CDR3 DNA: TGTGCCAGCAGCCAAGACGGACAGGGGAGAGTCATTTATTTT. Full variable domain (remainder filled in from reference TRBV14 and TRBJ1-3): EAGVTQFPSHSVIEKGQTVTLRCDPISGHDNLYWYRRVMGKEIKFLLHFVKESKQDESGMPNNRFLAERTGGTYSTLKVQPAELEDSGVYFCASSQDGQGRVIYFGEGSWLTVV.

This clonotype was found a few times. The chain combines TRBV7-8 with TRBJ2-1; 14 bases map to TRBD2. After removal of 3 bases from V and 8 bases from J, the junction contained 6 bases not matched to a gene. In germline, CDR1 is SGHVS, CDR2 FQNEAQ. This CDR3 has 16 residues. CDR3 sequence (DNA): TGTGCCAGCAGCTTGGAAGGGACTAGCGGGAGAGATGAGCAGTTCTTC. It is translated as CASSLEGTSGRDEQFF.

This clonotype is medium-sized (0.01 to 0.1%) in the sample. The V gene is TRBV6-1, the J gene TRBJ1-5, with D possibly being TRBD1 (5 bases). V shed 6 bases and J shed 2 bases, with 8 bases lying between them. Germline assignment: CDR1 MNHNS and CDR2 SASEGT. This CDR3 has 13 residues. The CDR3 DNA reads TGTGCCAGCAGAGGGACTGGCAATCAGCCCCAGCATTTT. This encodes CASRGTGNQPQHF.

The chain joins TRBV28 to TRBJ2-7; 9 bases line up with TRBD1. CDR1 and CDR2 from the germline V gene are MDHEN and SYDVKM. CDR3 length equals 15 residues. With 2 bases clipped from V and 4 bases from J, the junction kept 6 bases outside the gene matches. CDR3 nucleotides: TGTGCCAGCAGTTTAGGACAGGGGTCCGGGTACGAGCAGTACTTC. It is translated as CASSLGQGSGYEQYF.

The chain recombines TRBV5-1 with TRBJ2-1, with D possibly matching TRBD2 (6 bases). V was trimmed by 3 bases and J by 4 bases, leaving 20 bases between them. The CDR3 contains 17 residues. From germline, CDR1 is SGHRS and CDR2 YFSETQ. DNA of the CDR3: TGCGCCAGCAGCTCCCTTGGATCAGGAGCGGGTTACAATGAGCAGTTCTTC. Residues: CASSSLGSGAGYNEQFF.

The sample holds a few counts of this clonotype. V and J are TRBV6-1 and TRBJ2-2; D not certain. The length of the CDR3 is 15 residues. Germline V gene data show CDR1 as MNHNS and CDR2 as SASEGT. Deletions cut 1 base from V and 3 bases from J, with 9 bases between. Here the CDR3 reads CASSEGVDDTGELFF. In DNA, the CDR3 is TGTGCCAGCAGTGAAGGGGTAGACGACACCGGGGAGCTGTTTTTT.

This clonotype is labeled as medium-sized. The rearrangement joins TRBV6-1 to TRBJ1-5, with a possible D match to TRBD1 (5 bases). This CDR3 contains 14 residues. The V and J ends lost 8 bases and 3 bases respectively, with 14 bases between them. CDR1 is MNHNS, CDR2 SASEGT, per germline. The CDR3 sequence: CASFRGGPNQPQHF. The CDR3 DNA is TGTGCCAGCTTTCGGGGGGGACCCAATCAGCCCCAGCATTTT.

This clonotype was detected a few times. CDR3 coding DNA: TGTGCCAGCAGCCCTCGTGAGACCCAGTACTTC. Amino acid sequence: CASSPRETQYF. The rearrangement joins TRBV7-9 to TRBJ2-5; no firm D call. From germline, CDR1 is SEHNR and CDR2 FQNEAQ (reference sequence). The CDR3 is made up of 11 amino acids. V lost 5 bases and J lost 5, with 6 bases in between.

This clonotype was seen only a few times. The chain uses TRBV6-1 and TRBJ1-5; 9 positions agree with TRBD1. CDR1 is MNHNS, CDR2 SASEGT, per germline. V lost 4 bases, J lost 1 base, and 5 bases stayed unmatched. The CDR3 runs 16 residues. CDR3 sequence (DNA): TGTGCCAGCAGTGTGAACAGGGGGCTGAGCAATCAGCCCCAGCATTTT. Protein product: CASSVNRGLSNQPQHF.

The chain recombines TRBV5-1 with TRBJ2-2; D uncertain. The CDR3 runs to 14 residues. Germline lookup yields CDR1 SGHRS and CDR2 YFSETQ. V lost 1 base and J 1 base, leaving 5 bases between the germline ends. The CDR3 DNA reads TGCGCCAGCAGCTTGCAAGAGAACACCGGGGAGCTGTTTTTT. Residues: CASSLQENTGELFF.

In this sample, this clonotype turned up a few times. V usage is TRBV5-4 and J usage is TRBJ1-1, with D uncertain. The CDR3 is made up of 13 amino acids. V lost 1 base, J lost 1 base, and 5 bases lay in between. Germline CDR1 and CDR2: SGHNT and YYREEE (reference sequence). CDR3 amino acids: CASSLTANTEAFF. CDR3 bases: TGTGCCAGCAGCTTGACAGCGAACACTGAAGCTTTCTTT.

The chain uses TRBV18 and TRBJ1-1; 9 bases are a match to TRBD1. Looked up from germline, CDR1 is KGHSH and CDR2 is LQKENI. The length of the CDR3 is 15 residues. Trimming removed 1 base from V and 8 bases from J; junction bases left unmatched: 8. CDR3 sequence reads: CASSPRGTGMPEAFF. CDR3 DNA sequence: TGTGCCAGCTCACCACGCGGGACAGGGATGCCCGAAGCTTTCTTT.

V usage is TRBV9 and J usage is TRBJ1-2, with D unresolved. The CDR3 totals 12 residues. Trimming shortened V by 0 bases and J by 4 bases, and 4 bases separated the two germline ends. Germline lookup yields CDR1 SGDLS and CDR2 YYNGEE. The CDR3 reads CASSVDSYGYTF. DNA for the CDR3: TGTGCCAGCAGCGTAGACAGCTATGGCTACACCTTC. The full variable domain, rest sourced from reference TRBV9 and TRBJ1-2, is DSGVTQTPKHLITATGQRVTLRCSPRSGDLSVYWYQQSLDQGLQFLIQYYNGEERAKGNILERFSAQQFPDLHSELNLSSLELGDSALYFCASSVDSYGYTFGSGTRLTVV.

This chain connects TRBV6-1 to TRBJ1-1; 8 nucleotides line up with TRBD1. This CDR3 is 15 amino acids long. CDR1 and CDR2 from the germline V gene are MNHNS and SASEGT. With 6 bases clipped from V and 3 bases from J, the junction kept 9 bases outside the gene matches. The CDR3 is CASSRDRGGDTEAFF. The CDR3 region has the DNA TGTGCCAGCAGCCGAGACAGGGGAGGTGACACTGAAGCTTTCTTT.

In this sample, this clonotype turned up a few times. The V gene is TRBV20-1, the J gene TRBJ2-1, with TRBD2 matching over 9 bases. Germline CDR1 DFQATT, CDR2 SNEGSKA (reference sequence). With V trimmed by 8 bases and J by 10 bases, 6 bases remained unmatched. The CDR3 has 11 residues. CDR3 sequence: CSYSGSMEQFF. The CDR3 DNA reads as TGCAGTTATAGCGGGAGTATGGAGCAGTTCTTC.

The gene calls are TRBV28 and TRBJ2-3, with a weak D call TRBD1 (5 bases). The CDR3 totals 13 residues. V lost 11 bases, J lost 3 bases, and 15 bases lay in between. Germline CDR1 MDHEN, CDR2 SYDVKM. The CDR3 sequence is CALGRARTDTQYF. CDR3 DNA: TGTGCCCTAGGCAGGGCGCGGACAGATACGCAGTATTTT. The full variable domain, completed using reference TRBV28 and TRBJ2-3, is DVKVTQSSRYLVKRTGEKVFLECVQDMDHENMFWYRQDPGLGLRLIYFSYDVKMKEKGDIPEGYSVSREKKERFSLILESASTNQTSMYLCALGRARTDTQYFGPGTRLTVL.

The rearrangement joins TRBV5-6 to TRBJ2-1; D not resolved. The V gene's germline CDR1 is SGHDT and CDR2 YYEEEE. V was clipped by 3 bases and J by 7 bases, with 17 bases between them. CDR3 length equals 15 residues. Written as DNA, the CDR3 is TGTGCCAGCAGCTCCCTCCTAGTTTTAGTTAATGAGCAGTTCTTC. Translated: CASSSLLVLVNEQFF.

This clonotype was seen a few times. V and J are TRBV12-3 or TRBV12-4 and TRBJ2-3, with D possibly being TRBD1 (5 bases). V was cut by 3 bases and J by 1 base, with 11 bases left in between. This CDR3 is built from 15 residues. Here the CDR3 DNA reads TGTGCCAGCAGTTTTCAGGGTAGTGGCACAGATACGCAGTATTTT. Translation gives CASSFQGSGTDTQYF.

This chain joins TRBV18 and TRBJ2-7, with a tentative D call TRBD2 (6 bases). The germline CDR1 and CDR2 sequences are KGHSH and LQKENI. This CDR3 comprises 14 residues. Trimming stripped 5 bases from V and 0 bases from J, with 11 bases between. The CDR3 sequence is CASSTGADSYEQYF. CDR3 sequence (DNA): TGTGCCAGCTCAACGGGAGCGGACTCCTACGAGCAGTACTTC.

Only one count was recorded for this clonotype. V gene TRBV28 combines with J gene TRBJ1-2; D is uncertain. V lost 6 bases and J lost 10, with 18 bases in between. The CDR3 covers 13 residues. Per germline, CDR1 MDHEN and CDR2 SYDVKM. CDR3 amino acids: CASSTSGGLIYTF. For the CDR3, the DNA is TGTGCCAGCAGCACCTCGGGAGGGCTAATCTACACCTTC.